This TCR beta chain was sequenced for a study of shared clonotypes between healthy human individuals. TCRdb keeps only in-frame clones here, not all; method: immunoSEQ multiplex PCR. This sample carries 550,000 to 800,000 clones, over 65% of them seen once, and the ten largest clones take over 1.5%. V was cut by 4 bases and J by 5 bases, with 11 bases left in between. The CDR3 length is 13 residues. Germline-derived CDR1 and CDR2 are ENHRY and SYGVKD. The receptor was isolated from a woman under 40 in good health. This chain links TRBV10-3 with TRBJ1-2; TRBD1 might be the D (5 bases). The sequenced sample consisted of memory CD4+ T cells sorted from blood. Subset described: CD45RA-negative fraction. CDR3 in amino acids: CAISVGTEYGYTF. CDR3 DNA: TGTGCCATCAGTGTTGGGACCGAGTATGGCTACACCTTC.